This record looks at one TCR beta chain sequence and its context. CDR1 is ENHRY and CDR2 is SYGVKD in the germline V gene. V shed 7 bases and J shed 3 bases, with 12 bases lying between them. This CDR3 is 14 amino acids long. These data originate in a study of Ad26.COV2.S vaccination and SARS-CoV-2 variants. Study overall: The Ad26.COV2.S arm of the COV1001 trial was where the donor was placed.

The assay was immunoSEQ multiplex PCR, and TCRdb's table has in-frame clones only and misses some. The profile shows 350,000 to 500,000 clones, roughly 88% of them singletons. Described treatment: about 20 received Ad26.COV2.S at low or high dose, single or two shots; about 5 received placebo; per-sample allocation not given. Sampling took place 63 days after the first vaccine or placebo injection. The source of this sequence is a person aged 18 to 65 who received the Ad26.COV2.S COVID-19 vaccine or a placebo. The chain employs TRBV10-3 and TRBJ2-2; TRBD1 or TRBD2 may be the D gene (5 bases each). Source: peripheral blood, taken in a trial of Ad26.COV2.S vaccine versus placebo. CDR3 sequence: CAITEGLDTGELFF. CDR3 bases: TGTGCCATCACCGAGGGGCTCGACACCGGGGAGCTGTTTTTT.